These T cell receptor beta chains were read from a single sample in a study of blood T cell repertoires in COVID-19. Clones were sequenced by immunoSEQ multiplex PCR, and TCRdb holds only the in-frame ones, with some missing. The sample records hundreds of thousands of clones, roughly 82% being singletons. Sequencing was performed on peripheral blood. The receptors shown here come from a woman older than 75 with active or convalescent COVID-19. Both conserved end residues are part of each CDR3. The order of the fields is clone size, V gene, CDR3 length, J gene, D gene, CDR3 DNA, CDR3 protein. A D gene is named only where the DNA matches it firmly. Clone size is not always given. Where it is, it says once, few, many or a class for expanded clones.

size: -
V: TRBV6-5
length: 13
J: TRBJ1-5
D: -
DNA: TGTGCCAGCAGTTACGAACTGTCCCAGCCCCAGCATTTT
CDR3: CASSYELSQPQHF

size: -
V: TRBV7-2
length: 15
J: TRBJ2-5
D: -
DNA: TGTGCCAGCAGTCCTGGGAGTGGCTCCCAAGAGACCCAGTACTTC
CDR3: CASSPGSGSQETQYF

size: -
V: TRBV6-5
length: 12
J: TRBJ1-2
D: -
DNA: TGTGCATCCGCCGACAGGCTAGATGGCTACACCTTC
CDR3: CASADRLDGYTF

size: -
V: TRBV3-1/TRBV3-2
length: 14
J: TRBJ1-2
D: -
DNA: TGTGCCAGCAGCCAAGTCAGATCCTCCTATGGCTACACCTTC
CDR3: CASSQVRSSYGYTF

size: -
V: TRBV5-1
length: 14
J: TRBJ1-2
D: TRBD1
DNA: TGCGCCAGCAGCCCCGGACAGGGGCTCTATGGCTACACCTTC
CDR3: CASSPGQGLYGYTF

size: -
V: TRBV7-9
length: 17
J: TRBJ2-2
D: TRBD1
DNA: TGTGCCAGCAGCAGATACATAACCAGGGGGCGCACCGGGGAGCTGTTTTTT
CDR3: CASSRYITRGRTGELFF

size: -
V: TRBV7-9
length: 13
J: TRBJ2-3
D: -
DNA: TGTGCCAGCAGCTTCTGGCAGGCGGGTACGCAGTATTTT
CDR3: CASSFWQAGTQYF

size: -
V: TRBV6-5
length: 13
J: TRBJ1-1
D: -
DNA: TGTGCCAGCAGCCTAACGGGTGGAACTGAAGCTTTCTTT
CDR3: CASSLTGGTEAFF

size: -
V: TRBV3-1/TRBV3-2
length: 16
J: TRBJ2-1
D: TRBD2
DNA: TGTGCCAGCAGCCAAGATAGCGGGGGGGAGTACAATGAGCAGTTCTTC
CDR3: CASSQDSGGEYNEQFF

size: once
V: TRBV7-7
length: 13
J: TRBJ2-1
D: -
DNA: TGTGCCAGCAGCTTGAGTCAGGGCGGTGAGCAGTTCTTC
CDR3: CASSLSQGGEQFF

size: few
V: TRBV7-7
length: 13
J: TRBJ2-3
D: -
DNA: TGTGCCAGCAGCTTAGGAGTGGCAGATACGCAGTATTTT
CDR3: CASSLGVADTQYF

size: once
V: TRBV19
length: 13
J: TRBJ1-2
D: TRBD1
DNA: TGTGCCAGTAAGAGAGGACAGGGCTATGGCTACACCTTC
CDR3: CASKRGQGYGYTF

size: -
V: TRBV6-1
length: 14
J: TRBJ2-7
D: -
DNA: TGTGCCAGCAGTGAAGTCGGTTCCTCCTACGAGCAGTACTTC
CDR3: CASSEVGSSYEQYF

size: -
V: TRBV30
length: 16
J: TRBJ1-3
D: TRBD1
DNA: TGTGCCTGGACCGAATACAGGGGTCTAGGAGGAAACACCATATATTTT
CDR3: CAWTEYRGLGGNTIYF

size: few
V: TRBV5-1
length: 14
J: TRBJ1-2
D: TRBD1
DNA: TGCGCCAGCAGCTTAGAGGGGACAGGGTATGGCTACACCTTC
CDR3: CASSLEGTGYGYTF

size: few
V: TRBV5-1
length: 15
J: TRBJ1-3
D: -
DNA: TGCGCCAGCTGCGAGATAGGGGGTGCGGGAAACACCATATATTTT
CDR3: CASCEIGGAGNTIYF

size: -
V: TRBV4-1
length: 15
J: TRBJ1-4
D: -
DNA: TGCGCCAGCAGCCAGCTGGGCTCAACTAATGAAAAACTGTTTTTT
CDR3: CASSQLGSTNEKLFF

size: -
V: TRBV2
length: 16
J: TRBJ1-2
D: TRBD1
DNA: TGTGCCAGCAGTTGGGACAGGGGGGGGACTGTCGCTGGCTACACCTTC
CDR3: CASSWDRGGTVAGYTF

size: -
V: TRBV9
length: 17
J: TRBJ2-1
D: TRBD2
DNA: TGTGCCAGCAGCCGGACTAGCGGGGGGGCGGAATACAATGAGCAGTTCTTC
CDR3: CASSRTSGGAEYNEQFF

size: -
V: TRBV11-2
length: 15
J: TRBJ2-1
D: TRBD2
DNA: TGTGCCAGCAGCCCCGGCGGGGGGGGCCAGGGTGAGCAGTTCTTC
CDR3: CASSPGGGGQGEQFF

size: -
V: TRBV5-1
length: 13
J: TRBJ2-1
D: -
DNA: TGCGCCAGCAGCTTGGCAGGGGACGATGAGCAGTTCTTC
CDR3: CASSLAGDDEQFF

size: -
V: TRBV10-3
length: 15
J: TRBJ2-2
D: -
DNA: TGTGCCATCAGTGAAACCGGGACATCAACCGGGGAGCTGTTTTTT
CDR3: CAISETGTSTGELFF

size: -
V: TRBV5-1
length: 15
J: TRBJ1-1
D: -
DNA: TGCGCCAGCAGCTCGCGGACCGGGGGGAACACTGAAGCTTTCTTT
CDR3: CASSSRTGGNTEAFF

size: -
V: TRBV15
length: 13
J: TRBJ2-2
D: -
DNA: TGTGCCACCAGCAGACCTGGGCCCGGGGAGCTGTTTTTT
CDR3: CATSRPGPGELFF

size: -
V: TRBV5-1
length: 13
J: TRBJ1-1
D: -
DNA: TGCGCCAGCAGCTTGCAGATGAACACTGAAGCTTTCTTT
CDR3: CASSLQMNTEAFF

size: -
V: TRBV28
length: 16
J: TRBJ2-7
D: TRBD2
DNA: TGTGCCAGCAGTTACGACCCGGGGGGTCTCTCCTACGAGCAGTACTTC
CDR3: CASSYDPGGLSYEQYF

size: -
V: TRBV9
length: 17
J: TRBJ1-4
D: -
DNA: TGTGCCAGCAGTCCCCATCTCACGGAGGGGCGAGATGAAAAACTGTTTTTT
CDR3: CASSPHLTEGRDEKLFF

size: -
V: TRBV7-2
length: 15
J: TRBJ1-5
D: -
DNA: TGTGCCAGCAGCTTAGTGGCGGGGAGCAATCAGCCCCAGCATTTT
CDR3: CASSLVAGSNQPQHF

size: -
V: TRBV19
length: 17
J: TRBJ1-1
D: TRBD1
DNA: TGTGCCAGTAGTGCCCGGGACAGGGGTTCGGCGAACACTGAAGCTTTCTTT
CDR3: CASSARDRGSANTEAFF

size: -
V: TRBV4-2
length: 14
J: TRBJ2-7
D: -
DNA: TGTGCCAGCAGCCAAGAAGGCGCGGGCTACGAGCAGTACTTC
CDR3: CASSQEGAGYEQYF

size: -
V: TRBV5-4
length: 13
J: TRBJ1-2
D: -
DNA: TGTGCCAGCAGCTTGGAGACAGACTATGGCTACACCTTC
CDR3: CASSLETDYGYTF

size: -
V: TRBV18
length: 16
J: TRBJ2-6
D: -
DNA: TGTGCCAGCTCAAAAGTCCTAGCTGGGGGGGCCAACGTCCTGACTTTC
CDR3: CASSKVLAGGANVLTF

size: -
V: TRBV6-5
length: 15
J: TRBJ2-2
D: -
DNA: TGTGCCAGCAACCTCGGTCGGGGGAGAACCGGGGAGCTGTTTTTT
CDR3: CASNLGRGRTGELFF

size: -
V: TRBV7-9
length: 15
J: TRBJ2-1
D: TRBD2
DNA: TGTGCCAGCAGCTCGCGGGGGGCCGCCTACAATGAGCAGTTCTTC
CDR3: CASSSRGAAYNEQFF

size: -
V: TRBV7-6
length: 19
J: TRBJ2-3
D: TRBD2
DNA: TGTGCCAGCAGCTTGAGTTCATCCCTAGCGGGGGGCCTAGCAGATACGCAGTATTTT
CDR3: CASSLSSSLAGGLADTQYF

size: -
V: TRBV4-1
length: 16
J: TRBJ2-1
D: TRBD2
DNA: TGCGCCAGCAGCCCTTCCGGGACTAGCACCTACAATGAGCAGTTCTTC
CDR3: CASSPSGTSTYNEQFF

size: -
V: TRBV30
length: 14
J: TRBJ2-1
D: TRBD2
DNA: TGTGCCTGGACTGAGCTAGCGGGGGGCACTGAGCAGTTCTTC
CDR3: CAWTELAGGTEQFF

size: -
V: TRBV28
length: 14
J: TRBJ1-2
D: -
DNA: TGTGCCAGCAGTTTATACTCATCCCCTTATGGCTACACCTTC
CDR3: CASSLYSSPYGYTF

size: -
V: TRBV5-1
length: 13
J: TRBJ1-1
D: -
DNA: TGCGCCAGCAGCCTTCATAGTGACACTGAAGCTTTCTTT
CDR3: CASSLHSDTEAFF

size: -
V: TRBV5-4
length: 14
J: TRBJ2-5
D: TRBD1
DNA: TGTGCCAGCAACCCACAGGGGGCTCAAGAGACCCAGTACTTC
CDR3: CASNPQGAQETQYF

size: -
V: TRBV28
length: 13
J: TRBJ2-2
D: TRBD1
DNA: TGTGCCAGCCTGACAGGGTTGTCCGGGGAGCTGTTTTTT
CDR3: CASLTGLSGELFF

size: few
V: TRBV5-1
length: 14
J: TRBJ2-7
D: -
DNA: TGCGCCAGCAGCTTGGGAAATTCACTCTACGAGCAGTACTTC
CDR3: CASSLGNSLYEQYF

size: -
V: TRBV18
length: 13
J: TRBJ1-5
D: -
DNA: TGTGCCAGCTCAACGGACGGGGATCAGCCCCAGCATTTT
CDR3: CASSTDGDQPQHF

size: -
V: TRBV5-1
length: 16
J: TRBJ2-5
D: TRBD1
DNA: TGCGCCAGCAGCTTGGGCGGGACAGGGGGTGAGGAGACCCAGTACTTC
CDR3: CASSLGGTGGEETQYF

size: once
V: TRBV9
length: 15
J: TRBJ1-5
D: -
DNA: TGTGCCAGCAGTCTAGCAGGTAATAGCAATCAGCCCCAGCATTTT
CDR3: CASSLAGNSNQPQHF

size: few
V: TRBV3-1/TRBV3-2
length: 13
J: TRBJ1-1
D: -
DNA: TGTGCCAGCAGCCAATTAGGGGGAACTGAAGCTTTCTTT
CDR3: CASSQLGGTEAFF

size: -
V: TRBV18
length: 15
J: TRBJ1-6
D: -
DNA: TGTGCCAGCTCACCAGAGACAGATTATAATTCACCCCTCCACTTT
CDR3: CASSPETDYNSPLHF

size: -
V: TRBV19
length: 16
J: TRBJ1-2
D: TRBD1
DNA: TGTGCCAGTAGCCCCGGACCCGGACAGGGCAACTATGGCTACACCTTC
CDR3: CASSPGPGQGNYGYTF

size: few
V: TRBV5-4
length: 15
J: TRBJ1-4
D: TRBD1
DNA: TGTGCCAGCAGCTTGGACAGGGGCGCTGGTGAAAAACTGTTTTTT
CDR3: CASSLDRGAGEKLFF

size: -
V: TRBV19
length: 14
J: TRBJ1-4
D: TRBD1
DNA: TGTGCCAGTAGTACCCGGGACAGGGGGCGAAAACTGTTTTTT
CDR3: CASSTRDRGRKLFF

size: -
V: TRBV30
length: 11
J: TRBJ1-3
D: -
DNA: TGTGCCTGGAGTTCTGAGAACACCATATATTTT
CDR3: CAWSSENTIYF

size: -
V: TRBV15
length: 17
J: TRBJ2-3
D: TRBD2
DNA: TGTGCCACCAGCAGAGAATTGAGCGGGGCGGGGGCAGATACGCAGTATTTT
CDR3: CATSRELSGAGADTQYF

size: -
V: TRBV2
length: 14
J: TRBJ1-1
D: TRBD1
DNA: TGTGCCAGCAGTAGGACAGGGGGAGGCACTGAAGCTTTCTTT
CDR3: CASSRTGGGTEAFF

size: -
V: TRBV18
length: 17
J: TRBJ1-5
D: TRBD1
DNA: TGTGCCAGCTCACCAAAGACCGGGACAGATAGCAATCAGCCCCAGCATTTT
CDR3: CASSPKTGTDSNQPQHF

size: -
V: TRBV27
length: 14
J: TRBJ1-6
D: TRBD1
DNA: TGTGCCAGCAGCGAACAGGGGAATAATTCACCCCTCCACTTT
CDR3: CASSEQGNNSPLHF

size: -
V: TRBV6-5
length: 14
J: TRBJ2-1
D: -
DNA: TGTGCCAGCAGACGACTAGAAGGTTACAATGAGCAGTTCTTC
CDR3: CASRRLEGYNEQFF